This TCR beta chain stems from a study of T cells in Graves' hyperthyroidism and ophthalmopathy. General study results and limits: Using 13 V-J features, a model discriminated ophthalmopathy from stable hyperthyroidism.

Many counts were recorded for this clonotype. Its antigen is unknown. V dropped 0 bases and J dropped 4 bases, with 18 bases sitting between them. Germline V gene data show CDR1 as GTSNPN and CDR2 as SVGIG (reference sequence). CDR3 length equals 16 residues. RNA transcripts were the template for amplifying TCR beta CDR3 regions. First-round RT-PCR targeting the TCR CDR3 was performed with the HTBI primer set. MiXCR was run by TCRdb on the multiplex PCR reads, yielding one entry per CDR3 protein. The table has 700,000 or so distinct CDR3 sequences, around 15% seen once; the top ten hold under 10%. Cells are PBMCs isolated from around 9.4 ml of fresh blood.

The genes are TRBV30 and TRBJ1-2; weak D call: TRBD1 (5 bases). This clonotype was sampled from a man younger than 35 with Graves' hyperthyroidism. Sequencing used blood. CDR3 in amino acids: CAWSVRKLSQGYGYTF. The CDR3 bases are TGTGCCTGGAGTGTTAGGAAATTGAGCCAGGGCTATGGCTACACCTTC.